This TCR beta chain was identified in a study of CXCR3-negative and CXCR3-positive naive CD8 T cells. Study observations and caveats: Hydrophobicity was higher for TRB CDR3s found in CXCR3-positive naive cells than in CXCR3-negative naive cells. Naive CXCR3-positive and CXCR3-negative cells shared similar TRBV-TRBJ usage, unlike memory cells.

Germline V gene sequence: CDR1 MNHEY, CDR2 SVGAGI. The CDR3 is 16 residues long. The libraries of TRB cDNA were constructed through 5' RACE using UMI labels. TCRdb re-called the 5' RACE reads; one entry per CDR3 protein, DNA not given. Its table records tens of thousands of distinct CDR3 sequences. Of note for this clonotype: Its antigen is as yet unknown.

The sequencing sample was made of naive CXCR3- CD8+ T cells from blood. The subset here: CD45RO-CCR7+CD27+CD95- naive CD8+ T cells lacking CXCR3 (TNR3-). The J gene is TRBJ2-5, the V gene TRBV6-5; TCRdb indicates TRBD1, and absent DNA this call remains unverified. The source of this sequence is a human donor in good health. Some clones in this sample may be carry-over from other donors' samples. The CDR3 sequence: CASSSPLAGDGETQYF.